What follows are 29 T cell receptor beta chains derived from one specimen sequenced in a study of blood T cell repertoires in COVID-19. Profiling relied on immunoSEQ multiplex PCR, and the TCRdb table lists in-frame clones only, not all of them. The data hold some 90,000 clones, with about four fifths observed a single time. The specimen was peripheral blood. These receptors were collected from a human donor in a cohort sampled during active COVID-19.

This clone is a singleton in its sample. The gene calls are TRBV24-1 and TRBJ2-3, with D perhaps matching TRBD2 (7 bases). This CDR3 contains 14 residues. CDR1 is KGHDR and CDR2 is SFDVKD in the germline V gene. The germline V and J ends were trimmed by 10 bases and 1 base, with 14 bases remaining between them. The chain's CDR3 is CATGGGTGTDTQYF. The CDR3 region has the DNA TGTGCCACGGGAGGGGGGACTGGCACAGATACGCAGTATTTT.

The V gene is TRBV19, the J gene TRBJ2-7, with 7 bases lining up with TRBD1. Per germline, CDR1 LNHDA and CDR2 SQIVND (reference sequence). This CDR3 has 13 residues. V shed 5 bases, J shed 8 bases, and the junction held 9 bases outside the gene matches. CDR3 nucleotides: TGTGCCAGTAGTCCAGGACAGGCTTTCCAGCAGTACTTC. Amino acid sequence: CASSPGQAFQQYF.

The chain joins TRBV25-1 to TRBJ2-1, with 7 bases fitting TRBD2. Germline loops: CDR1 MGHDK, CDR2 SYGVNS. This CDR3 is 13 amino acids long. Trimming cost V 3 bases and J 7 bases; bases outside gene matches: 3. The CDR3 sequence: CASSETGGNEQFF. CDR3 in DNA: TGTGCCAGCAGTGAGACCGGGGGGAATGAGCAGTTCTTC.

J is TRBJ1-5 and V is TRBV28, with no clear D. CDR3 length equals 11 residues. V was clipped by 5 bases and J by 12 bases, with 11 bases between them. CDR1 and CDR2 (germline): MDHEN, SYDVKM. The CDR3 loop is CASSRVSVQHF. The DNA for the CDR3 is TGTGCCAGCAGTCGTGTAAGCGTCCAGCATTTT.

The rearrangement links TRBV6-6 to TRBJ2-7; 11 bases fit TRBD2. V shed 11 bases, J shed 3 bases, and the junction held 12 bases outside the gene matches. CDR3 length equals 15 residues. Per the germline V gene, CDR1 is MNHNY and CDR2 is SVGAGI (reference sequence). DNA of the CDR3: TGTGCCGTACGAAGCGGGACTAGCGGAAGCTACGAGCAGTACTTC. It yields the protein CAVRSGTSGSYEQYF.

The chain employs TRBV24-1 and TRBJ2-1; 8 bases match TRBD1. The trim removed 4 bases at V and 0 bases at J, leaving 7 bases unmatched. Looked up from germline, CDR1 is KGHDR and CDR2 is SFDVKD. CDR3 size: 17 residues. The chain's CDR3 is CATSDLSGTGSYNEQFF. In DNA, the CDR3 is TGTGCCACCAGTGACTTATCCGGGACAGGCTCCTACAATGAGCAGTTCTTC.

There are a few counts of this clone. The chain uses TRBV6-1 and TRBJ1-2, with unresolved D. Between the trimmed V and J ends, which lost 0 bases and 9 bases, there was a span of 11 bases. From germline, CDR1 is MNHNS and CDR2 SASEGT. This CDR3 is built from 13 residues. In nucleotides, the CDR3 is TGTGCCAGCAGTGAAGCCGCGGCGAGACGCTACACCTTC. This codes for CASSEAAARRYTF.

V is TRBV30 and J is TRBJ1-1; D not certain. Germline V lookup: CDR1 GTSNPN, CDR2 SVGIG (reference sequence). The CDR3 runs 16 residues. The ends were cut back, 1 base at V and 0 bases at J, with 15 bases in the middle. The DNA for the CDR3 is TGTGCCTGGAGTGATGACTACCAGTCCATGAACACTGAAGCTTTCTTT. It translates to CAWSDDYQSMNTEAFF.

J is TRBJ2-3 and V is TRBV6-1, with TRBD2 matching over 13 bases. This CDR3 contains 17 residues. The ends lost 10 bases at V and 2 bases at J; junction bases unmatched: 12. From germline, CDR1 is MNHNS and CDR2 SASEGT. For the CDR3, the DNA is TGTGCCACCAATGACGGGACTAGCGGGATCCACACAGATACGCAGTATTTT. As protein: CATNDGTSGIHTDTQYF.

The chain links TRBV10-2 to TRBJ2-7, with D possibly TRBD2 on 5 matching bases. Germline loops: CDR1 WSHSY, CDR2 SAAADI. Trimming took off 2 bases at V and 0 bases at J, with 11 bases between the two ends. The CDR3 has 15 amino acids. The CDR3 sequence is CASSESGLLSYEQYF. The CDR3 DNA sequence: TGCGCCAGCAGTGAGAGTGGACTTCTCTCCTACGAGCAGTACTTC.

CDR3 sequence (DNA): TGTGCCAGCAGCCAAGAAGGACAGAGTCTTTACACCTTC. Residues: CASSQEGQSLYTF. V gene TRBV3-1 (or the pseudogene TRBV3-2) combines with J gene TRBJ1-2; TRBD1 is a possible D gene (6 bases). The CDR3 spans 13 residues. CDR1 is LGHDT, CDR2 YNNKEL, per germline (reference sequence). V was trimmed by 0 bases and J by 11 bases, leaving 13 bases between them.

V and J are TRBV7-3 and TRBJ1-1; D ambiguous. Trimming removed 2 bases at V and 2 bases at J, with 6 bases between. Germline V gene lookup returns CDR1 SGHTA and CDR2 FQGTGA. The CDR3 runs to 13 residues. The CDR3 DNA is TGTGCCAGCAGCTTATCCATTAACACTGAAGCTTTCTTT. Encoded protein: CASSLSINTEAFF.

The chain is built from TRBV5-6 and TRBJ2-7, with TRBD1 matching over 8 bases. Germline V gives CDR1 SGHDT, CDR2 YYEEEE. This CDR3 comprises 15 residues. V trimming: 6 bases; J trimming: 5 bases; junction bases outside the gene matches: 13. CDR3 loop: CASTDPDRALDEQYF. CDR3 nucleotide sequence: TGTGCCAGCACCGATCCGGACAGGGCTCTAGACGAGCAGTACTTC.

The CDR3 here is CASSLGGTGELFF. CDR3 sequence (DNA): TGCGCCAGCAGCTTAGGGGGCACCGGGGAGCTGTTTTTT. The gene calls are TRBV5-1 and TRBJ2-2; the D gene is possibly TRBD1 (6 bases). Trimming cost V 2 bases and J 4 bases, with 6 bases left between them. This CDR3 spans 13 amino acids. Germline loops: CDR1 SGHRS, CDR2 YFSETQ.

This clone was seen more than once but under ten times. CDR3 region: CASSPWTGEETQYF. The CDR3 DNA is TGTGCCAGCAGCCCTTGGACAGGGGAGGAGACCCAGTACTTC. The V gene is TRBV3-1 (or the pseudogene TRBV3-2), the J gene TRBJ2-5; the match to TRBD1 covers 9 bases. The CDR3 is made up of 14 amino acids. In germline, CDR1 is LGHDT, CDR2 YNNKEL (reference sequence). V shed 4 bases and J 5 bases; nucleotides not matched to a gene: 5.

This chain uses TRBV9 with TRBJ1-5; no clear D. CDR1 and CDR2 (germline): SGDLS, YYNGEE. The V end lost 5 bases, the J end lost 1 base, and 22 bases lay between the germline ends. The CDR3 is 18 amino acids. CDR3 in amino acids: CASRDPFKRRRSNQPQHF. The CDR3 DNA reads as TGTGCCAGCAGGGACCCCTTTAAGAGACGGAGGAGCAATCAGCCCCAGCATTTT. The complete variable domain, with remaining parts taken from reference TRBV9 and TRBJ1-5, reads DSGVTQTPKHLITATGQRVTLRCSPRSGDLSVYWYQQSLDQGLQFLIQYYNGEERAKGNILERFSAQQFPDLHSELNLSSLELGDSALYFCASRDPFKRRRSNQPQHFGDGTRLSIL.

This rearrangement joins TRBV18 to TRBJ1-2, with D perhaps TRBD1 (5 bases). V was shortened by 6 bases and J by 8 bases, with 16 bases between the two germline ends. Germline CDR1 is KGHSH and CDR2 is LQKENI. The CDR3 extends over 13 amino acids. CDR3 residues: CASSHPGGQGYTF. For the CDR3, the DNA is TGTGCCAGCTCTCATCCGGGGGGTCAAGGCTACACCTTC.

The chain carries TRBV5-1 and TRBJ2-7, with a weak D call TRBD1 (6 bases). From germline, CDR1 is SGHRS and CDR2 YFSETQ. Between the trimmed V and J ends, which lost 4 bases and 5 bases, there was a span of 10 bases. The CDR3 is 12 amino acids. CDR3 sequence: CASSAGQNEQYF. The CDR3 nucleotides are TGCGCCAGCAGCGCCGGACAGAACGAGCAGTACTTC.

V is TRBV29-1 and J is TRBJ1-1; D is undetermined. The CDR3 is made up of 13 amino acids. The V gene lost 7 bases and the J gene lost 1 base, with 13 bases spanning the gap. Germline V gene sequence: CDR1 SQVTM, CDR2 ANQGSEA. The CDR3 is CSAWTEPNTEAFF. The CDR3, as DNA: TGCAGCGCCTGGACTGAACCGAACACTGAAGCTTTCTTT.

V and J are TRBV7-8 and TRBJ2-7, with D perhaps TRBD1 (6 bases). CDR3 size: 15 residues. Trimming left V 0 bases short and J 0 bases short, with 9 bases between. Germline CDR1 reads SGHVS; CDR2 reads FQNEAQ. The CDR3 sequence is CASSLARTDSYEQYF. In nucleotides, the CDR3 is TGTGCCAGCAGCTTAGCGAGGACAGACTCCTACGAGCAGTACTTC.

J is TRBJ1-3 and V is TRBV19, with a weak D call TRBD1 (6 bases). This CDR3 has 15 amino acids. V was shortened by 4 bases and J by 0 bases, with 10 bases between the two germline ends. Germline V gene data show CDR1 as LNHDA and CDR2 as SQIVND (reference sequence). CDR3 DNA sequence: TGTGCCAGTAGTACCGGGACAATCTCTGGAAACACCATATATTTT. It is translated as CASSTGTISGNTIYF.

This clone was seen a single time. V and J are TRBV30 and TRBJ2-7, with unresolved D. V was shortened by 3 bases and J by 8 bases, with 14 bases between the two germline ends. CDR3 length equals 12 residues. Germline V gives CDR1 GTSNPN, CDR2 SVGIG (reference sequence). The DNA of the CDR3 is TGTGCCTGGAGGGCTCCCGGAGAGAAGCAGTACTTC. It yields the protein CAWRAPGEKQYF.

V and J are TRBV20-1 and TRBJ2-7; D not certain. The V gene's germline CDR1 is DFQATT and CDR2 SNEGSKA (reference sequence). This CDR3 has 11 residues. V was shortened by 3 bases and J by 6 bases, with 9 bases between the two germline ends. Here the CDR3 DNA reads TGCAGTGCTAGCCTCCTGAGCGAGCAGTACTTC. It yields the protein CSASLLSEQYF.

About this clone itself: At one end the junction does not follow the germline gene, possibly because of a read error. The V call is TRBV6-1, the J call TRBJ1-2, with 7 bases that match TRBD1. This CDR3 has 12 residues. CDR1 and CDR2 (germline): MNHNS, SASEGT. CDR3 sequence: CASSEGGYGYTF. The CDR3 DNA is TGTGCCAGCAGCGAAGGGGGCTACGGCTACACCTTC.

The DNA for the CDR3 is TGTGCCAGCAGCCAAGCGTCACGGGAGGCCTATGGCTACACCTTC. This gives the protein CASSQASREAYGYTF. The chain has TRBV3-1 (or the pseudogene TRBV3-2) and TRBJ1-2; D is ambiguous. Trimming removed 1 base at V and 4 bases at J, with 13 bases between. The CDR3 loop spans 15 amino acids. CDR1 is LGHDT and CDR2 is YNNKEL in the germline V gene (reference sequence).

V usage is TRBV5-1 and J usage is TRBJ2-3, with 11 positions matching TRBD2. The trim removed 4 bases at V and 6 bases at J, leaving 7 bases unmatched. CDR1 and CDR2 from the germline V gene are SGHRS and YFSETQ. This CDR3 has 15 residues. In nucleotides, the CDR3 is TGCGCCAGCAGCAAACTAGCGGGAGCTTCGGATACGCAGTATTTT. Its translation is CASSKLAGASDTQYF.

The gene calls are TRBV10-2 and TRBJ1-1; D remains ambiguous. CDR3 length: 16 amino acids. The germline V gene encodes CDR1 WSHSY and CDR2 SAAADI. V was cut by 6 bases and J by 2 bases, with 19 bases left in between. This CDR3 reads CASSRTGRGYNTEAFF. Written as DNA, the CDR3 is TGCGCCAGCAGCCGGACGGGAAGAGGGTATAACACTGAAGCTTTCTTT.

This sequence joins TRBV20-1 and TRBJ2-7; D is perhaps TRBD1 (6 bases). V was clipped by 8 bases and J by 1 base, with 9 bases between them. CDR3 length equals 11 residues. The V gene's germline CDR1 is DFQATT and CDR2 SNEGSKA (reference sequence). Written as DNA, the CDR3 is TGCAGTACAGGGCCTTCCTACGAGCAGTACTTC. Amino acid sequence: CSTGPSYEQYF.

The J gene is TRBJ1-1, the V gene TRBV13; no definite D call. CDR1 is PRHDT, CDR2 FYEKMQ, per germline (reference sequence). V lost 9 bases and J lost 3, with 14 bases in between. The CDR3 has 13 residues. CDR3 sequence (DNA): TGTGCCAGTGGGGAGGGAGGAGACACTGAAGCTTTCTTT. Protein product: CASGEGGDTEAFF. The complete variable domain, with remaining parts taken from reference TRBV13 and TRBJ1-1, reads AAGVIQSPRHLIKEKRETATLKCYPIPRHDTVYWYQQGPGQDPQFLISFYEKMQSDKGSIPDRFSAQQFSDYHSELNMSSLELGDSALYFCASGEGGDTEAFFGQGTRLTVV.